This record concerns one T cell receptor beta chain sequence. Each TCR cDNA molecule bore a unique molecular identifier. One entry per CDR3 protein, called by TCRdb with MiXCR from the 5' RACE reads. The top ten clones hold 6.2% of a sample with about 85,000 distinct CDR3 sequences, about 20% of them seen once. Documented time point: sample taken at primary tumor resection. Sequencing was performed on whole RNA extracted from tumor and nontumor lung tissue, or from frozen PBMC, and the material was left unsorted. This sample is drawn from a study of spatial heterogeneity in lung cancer. CDR1 is MNHEY, CDR2 SVGAGI, per germline. The CDR3 runs to 15 residues. Trimming pared 6 bases from V and 2 bases from J, leaving 17 bases between.

The receptor's source is a male donor with early-stage non-small cell lung cancer. The chain couples TRBV6-5 to TRBJ2-7; weak D call: TRBD1 (6 bases). Sequenced here: PBMCs, sampled at surgery. In DNA, the CDR3 is TGTGCCAGCAGCAAATCCGGGACATCACCCTACGAGCAGTACTTC. Its translation: CASSKSGTSPYEQYF.